The rows below give T cell receptor beta chains drawn from one sample of a study of shared clonotypes between healthy human individuals. Method: immunoSEQ multiplex PCR; TCRdb's copy keeps in-frame clones and lacks some. The sample consists of fewer than 200,000 clones, 90% to 95% of them appearing once. Material for sequencing was naive CD4+ T cells sorted from blood. Receptors were obtained from a woman younger than 45 in good health. Both conserved end residues are part of each CDR3. A D gene is named only where the DNA matches it firmly. Not all rows give a size; the values are once, few, many and, for expanded clones, a class.

d_call clone_size j_call v_call cdr3_aa cdr3_nt
TRBD2 NA TRBJ2-1 TRBV7-9 CASSLLAGEVHEQFF TGTGCCAGCAGCTTACTAGCGGGAGAGGTTCATGAGCAGTTCTTC
NA NA TRBJ1-2 TRBV18 CASSPPGANYGYTF TGTGCCAGCTCACCACCAGGGGCTAACTATGGCTACACCTTC
TRBD2 NA TRBJ2-7 TRBV15 CATSLGLAVTYEQYF TGTGCCACCAGCCTGGGACTAGCGGTAACCTACGAGCAGTACTTC
TRBD1 NA TRBJ1-2 TRBV7-8 CASSLGGQGTGYGYTF TGTGCCAGCAGCTTAGGGGGACAGGGCACCGGCTATGGCTACACCTTC
NA once TRBJ2-1 TRBV9 CASSVMAGTNEQFF TGTGCCAGCAGCGTGATGGCAGGGACGAATGAGCAGTTCTTC
NA NA TRBJ2-7 TRBV18 CASSPRREYYEQYF TGTGCCAGCTCACCACGGCGAGAGTACTACGAGCAGTACTTC
NA NA TRBJ2-3 TRBV13 CASSLLRVQGTDTQYF TGTGCCAGCAGCCTACTGCGGGTGCAAGGCACAGATACGCAGTATTTT
TRBD2 NA TRBJ2-1 TRBV5-1 CASSLALLAGGITYNEQFF TGCGCCAGCAGCTTGGCATTGTTAGCGGGAGGCATCACCTACAATGAGCAGTTCTTC
NA NA TRBJ2-2 TRBV30 CAWSVQGARRELFF TGTGCCTGGAGTGTACAGGGAGCGCGGAGGGAGCTGTTTTTT
NA NA TRBJ2-7 TRBV27 CASSYAPTTDPGRHEQYF TGTGCCAGCAGTTACGCGCCCACGACCGACCCAGGTCGTCACGAGCAGTACTTC
TRBD1 NA TRBJ2-2 TRBV9 CASSVGVGTGVPGELFF TGTGCCAGCAGCGTAGGAGTCGGGACAGGAGTGCCCGGGGAGCTGTTTTTT
NA NA TRBJ2-7 TRBV28 CASSLRPDRYEQYF TGTGCCAGCAGCCTGAGACCCGACAGGTACGAGCAGTACTTC
TRBD1 NA TRBJ2-7 TRBV11-2 CASSLFPGRGTNFHEQYF TGTGCCAGCAGCTTATTCCCCGGCAGGGGGACCAATTTCCACGAGCAGTACTTC
NA NA TRBJ1-4 TRBV10-3 CAISESKATNEKLFF TGTGCCATCAGTGAGTCGAAAGCGACTAATGAAAAACTGTTTTTT
TRBD1 NA TRBJ2-7 TRBV28 CASSMTGKGVYEQYF TGTGCCAGCAGTATGACAGGGAAGGGGGTCTACGAGCAGTACTTC
TRBD2 NA TRBJ2-1 TRBV19 CASSIYPYGSSGAVLRDEQFF TGTGCCAGTAGTATATACCCCTATGGAAGTAGCGGGGCTGTCTTACGAGATGAGCAGTTCTTC
NA NA TRBJ2-5 TRBV19 CASSRLPDLWGEQYF TGTGCCAGTAGTAGGTTGCCGGATCTTTGGGGGGAGCAGTACTTC
NA NA TRBJ1-3 TRBV7-9 CASSLEGSGNTIYF TGTGCCAGCAGCTTAGAAGGTTCTGGAAACACCATATATTTT
TRBD2 NA TRBJ2-2 TRBV27 CASSGLAGAGELFF TGTGCCAGCTCTGGACTAGCGGGAGCGGGGGAGCTGTTTTTT
NA NA TRBJ1-1 TRBV11-2 CASSRGREGSTEAFF TGTGCCAGCAGCAGAGGGAGGGAAGGGAGCACTGAAGCTTTCTTT
NA NA TRBJ2-7 TRBV28 CATFSAGGSYEQYF TGTGCTACCTTCTCGGCAGGGGGGTCCTACGAGCAGTACTTC
TRBD2 NA TRBJ2-7 TRBV27 CASSSVGRTSGSLYEQYF TGTGCCAGCAGTTCCGTCGGGAGAACTAGCGGGAGTTTGTACGAGCAGTACTTC
NA NA TRBJ1-6 TRBV6-6 CASRSSGDNSPLHF TGTGCCAGCAGATCCTCGGGGGATAATTCACCCCTCCACTTT
NA NA TRBJ1-1 TRBV18 CASSLGQTNTEAFF TGTGCCAGCTCACTTGGACAGACGAACACTGAAGCTTTCTTT
NA NA TRBJ2-6 TRBV7-8 CASSAWEKHSGANVLTF TGTGCCAGCAGCGCGTGGGAAAAGCACTCTGGGGCCAACGTCCTGACTTTC
NA once TRBJ2-1 TRBV5-1 CASKRDATYNEQFF TGCGCCAGCAAAAGAGACGCGACCTACAATGAGCAGTTCTTC
NA NA TRBJ2-2 TRBV18 CASSPLGLSNTGELFF TGTGCCAGCTCACCCCTGGGGTTGTCGAACACCGGGGAGCTGTTTTTT
NA NA TRBJ1-1 TRBV4-2 CASSQKGRGGDTEAFF TGTGCCAGCAGCCAAAAAGGCCGGGGGGGAGACACTGAAGCTTTCTTT
TRBD1 NA TRBJ1-1 TRBV4-1 CASSQDRRTGGRYVAFF TGCGCCAGCAGCCAAGACCGGAGGACAGGGGGCCGATATGTGGCTTTCTTT
NA NA TRBJ1-5 TRBV18 CASSPPDGLQGQPQHF TGTGCCAGCTCACCACCGGACGGCTTACAGGGTCAGCCCCAGCATTTT
NA NA TRBJ1-1 TRBV6-5 CASSYSRGISGTEAFF TGTGCCAGCAGTTACTCCCGGGGCATAAGTGGCACTGAAGCTTTCTTT
TRBD1 few TRBJ1-2 TRBV9 CASSVTGENYGYTF TGTGCCAGCAGCGTGACAGGGGAGAACTATGGCTACACCTTC
NA NA TRBJ2-7 TRBV27 CASSLLPDSSYEQYF TGTGCCAGCAGTTTACTTCCAGACTCTTCCTACGAGCAGTACTTC
NA NA TRBJ2-7 TRBV2 CASSDLTRGYEQYF TGTGCCAGCAGTGATCTTACACGGGGCTACGAGCAGTACTTC
TRBD1 NA TRBJ1-2 TRBV28 CASSNRGSGYGYTF TGTGCCAGCAGCAACAGGGGTTCGGGCTATGGCTACACCTTC
NA NA TRBJ2-6 TRBV9 CASSPRGSPSSGANVLTF TGTGCCAGCAGCCCAAGGGGATCGCCAAGCTCTGGGGCCAACGTCCTGACTTTC
TRBD2 NA TRBJ2-3 TRBV5-1 CASSPSGDTDTQYF TGCGCCAGCAGCCCGAGCGGGGACACAGATACGCAGTATTTT
NA NA TRBJ2-7 TRBV11-1 CASSLALYYEQYF TGTGCCAGCAGCTTAGCGCTATACTACGAGCAGTACTTC
TRBD1 NA TRBJ1-2 TRBV6-6 CASSYWDRNYGYTF TGTGCCAGCAGTTACTGGGACAGAAACTATGGCTACACCTTC
TRBD2 NA TRBJ2-1 TRBV7-9 CASSLAGSDEQFF TGTGCCAGCAGCCTAGCGGGATCCGATGAGCAGTTCTTC
NA NA TRBJ2-6 TRBV19 CASRAPGTSPSGANVLTF TGTGCCAGTCGGGCTCCCGGGACAAGTCCCTCTGGGGCCAACGTCCTGACTTTC
NA NA TRBJ2-7 TRBV21-1 CASSTKGFTSGISYEQYF TGTGCCAGCAGCACAAAGGGATTTACTAGCGGGATCTCCTACGAGCAGTACTTC
TRBD1 NA TRBJ1-1 TRBV7-9 CASSSRQGSTEAFF TGTGCCAGCAGTTCCCGACAGGGCAGCACTGAAGCTTTCTTT
TRBD1 NA TRBJ1-2 TRBV19 CASSTDRGTYGYTF TGTGCCAGTAGTACGGACAGGGGGACCTATGGCTACACCTTC
NA NA TRBJ2-5 TRBV28 CASSPETYWETQYF TGTGCCAGCAGTCCGGAGACTTACTGGGAGACCCAGTACTTC
TRBD2 NA TRBJ2-2 TRBV28 CASSLRRSGGNTGELFF TGTGCCAGCAGCCTACGAAGGAGCGGGGGTAACACCGGGGAGCTGTTTTTT
TRBD2 NA TRBJ2-7 TRBV9 CASSISTPGTSGRKNEQYF TGTGCCAGCAGCATTAGCACCCCCGGGACTAGCGGGAGGAAGAACGAGCAGTACTTC
NA few TRBJ2-7 TRBV5-1 CASSLADSWHEQYF TGCGCCAGCAGCCTAGCAGACAGCTGGCACGAGCAGTACTTC
TRBD1 NA TRBJ2-7 TRBV6-5 CASSTAGGPYHEQYF TGTGCCAGCAGCACAGCAGGGGGTCCTTACCACGAGCAGTACTTC
NA NA TRBJ1-1 TRBV28 CASSFEQGYTEAFF TGTGCCAGCAGTTTTGAGCAGGGTTACACTGAAGCTTTCTTT
NA few TRBJ2-7 TRBV30 CAWSPDWGEEQYF TGTGCCTGGAGTCCCGACTGGGGGGAGGAGCAGTACTTC
NA NA TRBJ2-7 TRBV6-5 CASSSRRFSYEQYF TGTGCCAGCAGTTCCAGAAGATTCTCCTACGAGCAGTACTTC
TRBD1 once TRBJ2-2 TRBV18 CASSPSLDRANTGELFF TGTGCCAGCTCACCCTCCTTGGACAGGGCGAACACCGGGGAGCTGTTTTTT